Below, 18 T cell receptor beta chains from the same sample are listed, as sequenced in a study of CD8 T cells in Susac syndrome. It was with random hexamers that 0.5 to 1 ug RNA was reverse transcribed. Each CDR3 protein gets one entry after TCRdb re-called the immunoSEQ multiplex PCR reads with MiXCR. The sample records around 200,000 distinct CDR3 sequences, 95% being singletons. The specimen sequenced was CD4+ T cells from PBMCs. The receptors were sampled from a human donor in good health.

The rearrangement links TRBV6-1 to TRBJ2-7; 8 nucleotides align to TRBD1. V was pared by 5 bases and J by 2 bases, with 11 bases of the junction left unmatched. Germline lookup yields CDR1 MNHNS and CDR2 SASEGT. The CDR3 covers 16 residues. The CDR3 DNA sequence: TGTGCCAGCAGTCGCGAACCGGGACAGGCGGCCTACGAGCAGTACTTC. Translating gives CASSREPGQAAYEQYF.

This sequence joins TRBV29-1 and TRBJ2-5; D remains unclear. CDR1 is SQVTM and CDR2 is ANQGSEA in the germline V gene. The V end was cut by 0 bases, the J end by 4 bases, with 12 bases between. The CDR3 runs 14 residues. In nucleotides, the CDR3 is TGCAGCGTTGAAGATGACCTAGTTGGAGAGACCCAGTACTTC. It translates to CSVEDDLVGETQYF.

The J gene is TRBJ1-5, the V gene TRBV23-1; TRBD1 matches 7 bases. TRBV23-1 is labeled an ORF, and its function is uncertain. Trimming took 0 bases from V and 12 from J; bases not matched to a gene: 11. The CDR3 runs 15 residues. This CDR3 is CASSQSKGGPRRQHF. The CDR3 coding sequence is TGCGCCAGCAGTCAATCAAAAGGGGGCCCAAGGCGCCAGCATTTT.

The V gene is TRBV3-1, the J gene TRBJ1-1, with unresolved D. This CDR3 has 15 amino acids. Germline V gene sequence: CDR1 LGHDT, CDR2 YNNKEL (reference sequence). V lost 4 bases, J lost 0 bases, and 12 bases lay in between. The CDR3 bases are TGTGCCAGCAGCCGGGTACGAGGATTGAACACTGAAGCTTTCTTT. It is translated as CASSRVRGLNTEAFF.

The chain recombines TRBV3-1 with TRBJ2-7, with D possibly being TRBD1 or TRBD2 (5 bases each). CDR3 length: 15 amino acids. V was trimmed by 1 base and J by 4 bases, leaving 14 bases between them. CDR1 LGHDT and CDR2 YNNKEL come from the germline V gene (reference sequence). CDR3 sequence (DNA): TGTGCCAGCAGCCAAGGGAGGCAGGGTTGGTACGAGCAGTACTTC. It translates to CASSQGRQGWYEQYF.

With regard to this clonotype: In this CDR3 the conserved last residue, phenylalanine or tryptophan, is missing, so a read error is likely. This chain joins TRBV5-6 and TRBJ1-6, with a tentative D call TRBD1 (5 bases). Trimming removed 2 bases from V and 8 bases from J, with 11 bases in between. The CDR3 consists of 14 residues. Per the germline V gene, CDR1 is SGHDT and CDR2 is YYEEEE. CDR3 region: CASSFFAGDSPLHL. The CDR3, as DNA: TGTGCCAGCAGCTTTTTTGCGGGGGATTCACCCCTCCACCTT.

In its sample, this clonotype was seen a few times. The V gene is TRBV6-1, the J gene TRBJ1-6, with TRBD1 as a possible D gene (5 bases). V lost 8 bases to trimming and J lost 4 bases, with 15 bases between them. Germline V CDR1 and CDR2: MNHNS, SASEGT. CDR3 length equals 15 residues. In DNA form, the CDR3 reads TGTGCCAGCCTCTTTCCCGGGACTTATAATTCACCCCTCCACTTT. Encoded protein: CASLFPGTYNSPLHF.

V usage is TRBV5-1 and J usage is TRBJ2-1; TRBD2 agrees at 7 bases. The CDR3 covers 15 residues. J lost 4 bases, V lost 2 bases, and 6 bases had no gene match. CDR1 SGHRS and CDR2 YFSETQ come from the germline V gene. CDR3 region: CASSFGSGQYNEQFF. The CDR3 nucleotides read TGCGCCAGCAGCTTTGGTAGCGGGCAGTACAATGAGCAGTTCTTC.

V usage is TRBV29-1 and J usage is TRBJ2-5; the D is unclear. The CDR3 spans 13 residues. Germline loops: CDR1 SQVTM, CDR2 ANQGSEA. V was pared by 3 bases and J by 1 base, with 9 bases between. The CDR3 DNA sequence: TGCAGCGTTGATGCGGCAGGCCAAGAGACCCAGTACTTC. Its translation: CSVDAAGQETQYF.

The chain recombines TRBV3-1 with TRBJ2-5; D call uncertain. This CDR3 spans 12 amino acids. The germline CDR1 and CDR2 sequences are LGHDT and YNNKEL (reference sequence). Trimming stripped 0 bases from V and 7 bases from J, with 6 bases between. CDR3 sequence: CASSQDIRTQYF. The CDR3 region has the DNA TGTGCCAGCAGCCAAGATATCCGGACCCAGTACTTC.

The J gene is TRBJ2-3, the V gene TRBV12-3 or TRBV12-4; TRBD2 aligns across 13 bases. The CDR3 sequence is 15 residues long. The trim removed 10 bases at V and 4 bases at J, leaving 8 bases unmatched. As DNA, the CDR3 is TGTGCCACCCAACTAGCGGGAGGGCCGGCAGATACGCAGTATTTT. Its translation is CATQLAGGPADTQYF.

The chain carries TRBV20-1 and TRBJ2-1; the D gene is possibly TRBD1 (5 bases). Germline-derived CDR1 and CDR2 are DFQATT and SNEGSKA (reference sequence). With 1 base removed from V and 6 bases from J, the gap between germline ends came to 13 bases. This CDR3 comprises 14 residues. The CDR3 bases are TGCAGTGCTAGAGGGGATTACAGGTTCAATGAGCAGTTCTTC. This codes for CSARGDYRFNEQFF.

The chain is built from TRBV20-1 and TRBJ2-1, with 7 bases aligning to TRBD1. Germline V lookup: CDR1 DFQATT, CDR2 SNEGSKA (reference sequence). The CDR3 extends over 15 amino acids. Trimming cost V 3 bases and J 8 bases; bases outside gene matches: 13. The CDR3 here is CSARDAGGFQDEQFF. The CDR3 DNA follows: TGCAGTGCTAGGGATGCAGGGGGATTTCAAGATGAGCAGTTCTTC.

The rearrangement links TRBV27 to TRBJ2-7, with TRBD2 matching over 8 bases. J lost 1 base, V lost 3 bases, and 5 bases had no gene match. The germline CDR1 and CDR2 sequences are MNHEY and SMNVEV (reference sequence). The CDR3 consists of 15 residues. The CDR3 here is CASSFSSGGSYEQYV. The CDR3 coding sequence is TGTGCCAGCAGTTTTTCGTCGGGGGGGTCCTACGAGCAGTACGTC.

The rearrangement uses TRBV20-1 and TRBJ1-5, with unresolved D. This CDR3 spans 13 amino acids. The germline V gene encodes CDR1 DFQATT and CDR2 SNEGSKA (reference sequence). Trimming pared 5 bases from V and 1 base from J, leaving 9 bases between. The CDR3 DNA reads TGCAGTGCTCGGACGGTGAGCAATCAGCCCCAGCATTTT. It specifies CSARTVSNQPQHF.

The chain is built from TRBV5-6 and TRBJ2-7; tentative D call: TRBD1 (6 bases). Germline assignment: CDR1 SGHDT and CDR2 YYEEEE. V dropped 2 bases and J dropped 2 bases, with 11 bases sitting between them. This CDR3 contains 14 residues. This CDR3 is CASSFGTPPYEQYF. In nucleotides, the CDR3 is TGTGCCAGCAGCTTCGGGACACCTCCCTACGAGCAGTACTTC.

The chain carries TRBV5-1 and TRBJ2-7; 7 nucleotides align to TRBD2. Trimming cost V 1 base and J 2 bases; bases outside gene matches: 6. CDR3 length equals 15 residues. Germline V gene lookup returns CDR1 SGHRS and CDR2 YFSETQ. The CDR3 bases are TGCGCCAGCAGCTTGCGCGGGGGATCAACCTACGAGCAGTACGTC. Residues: CASSLRGGSTYEQYV.

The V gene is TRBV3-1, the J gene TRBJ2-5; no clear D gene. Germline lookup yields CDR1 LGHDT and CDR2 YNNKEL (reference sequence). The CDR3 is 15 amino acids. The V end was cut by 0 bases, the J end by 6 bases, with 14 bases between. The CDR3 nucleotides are TGTGCCAGCAGCCAAGATGCGGCGCCCGTGCAGACCCAGTACTTC. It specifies CASSQDAAPVQTQYF.